The 28 T cell receptor beta chains below come from one sample, sequenced in a study of HIV-infected patients and healthy controls. No cell fractionation was done, so the repertoire covers all unsorted peripheral blood T cells. cDNA was made from approximately 500 ng RNA using alpha and beta constant primers. Using multiplexing indices, alpha and beta chain libraries were generated apart by chain-specific third strand synthesis. TCRdb itself ran the 5' RACE reads through MiXCR, one entry per CDR3 protein. The repertoire holds more than 9,500 distinct CDR3 sequences, with about 9% as singletons. This specimen consisted of blood, obtained before antiretroviral therapy. Receptor source: an adult with HIV infection. The donor label of this sample is uncertain.

Within the sample, this clonotype is medium-sized (0.01 to 0.1%). The chain employs TRBV7-2 and TRBJ2-1; 11 positions match TRBD1. The CDR3 has 19 amino acids. Germline V gives CDR1 SGHTA, CDR2 FQGNSA. V lost 0 bases to trimming and J lost 7 bases; unmatched junction nucleotides: 14. Here the CDR3 DNA reads TGTGCCAGCAGCTTAGCGATAGTTTGGGGACAGGGGGAGTTAAATGAGCAGTTCTTC. Amino acid sequence: CASSLAIVWGQGELNEQFF.

J is TRBJ2-5 and V is TRBV7-8; 14 bases match TRBD2. Unmatched junction bases numbered 9, after V lost 5 bases and J lost 4 bases. Germline V gene sequence: CDR1 SGHVS, CDR2 FQNEAQ. CDR3 length: 17 residues. The CDR3: CASSVRLAGGPSETQYF. CDR3 DNA sequence: TGTGCCAGCAGCGTTCGACTAGCGGGAGGGCCCTCAGAGACCCAGTACTTC.

This clonotype has just a few counts. This chain connects TRBV7-9 to TRBJ2-7, with 9 bases identical to TRBD1. Per the germline V gene, CDR1 is SEHNR and CDR2 is FQNEAQ (reference sequence). The CDR3 sequence is 17 residues long. V was clipped by 0 bases and J by 4 bases; unmatched bases: 10. CDR3 nucleotide sequence: TGTGCCAGCAGCTTAGCAGATCCGGGACAGGGAGGGTACGAGCAGTACTTC. This codes for CASSLADPGQGGYEQYF.

This clonotype was counted between two and nine times. This chain links TRBV5-4 with TRBJ2-3; 8 bases align to TRBD2. J gave up 6 bases and V 5 bases, and 14 bases lay outside the gene matches. CDR1 and CDR2 from the germline V gene are SGHNT and YYREEE (reference sequence). This CDR3 is built from 16 residues. CDR3 coding DNA: TGTGCCAGCAGTTCCCCCGGGGGACTAGTGATGGATACGCAGTATTTT. Translated, it gives CASSSPGGLVMDTQYF. Together with reference TRBV5-4 and TRBJ2-3, the CDR3 gives the full variable domain: ETGVTQSPTHLIKTRGQQVTLRCSSQSGHNTVSWYQQALGQGPQFIFQYYREEENGRGNFPPRFSGLQFPNYSSELNVNALELDDSALYLCASSSPGGLVMDTQYFGPGTRLTVL.

In its sample, this clonotype was seen many times. The CDR3 loop is CASSILGGSSYEQYF. The CDR3, as DNA: TGTGCCAGTAGTATATTAGGAGGGAGCTCCTACGAGCAGTACTTC. This chain joins TRBV19 and TRBJ2-7, with D possibly TRBD2 on 6 matching bases. The CDR3 is 15 residues long. The germline V gene encodes CDR1 LNHDA and CDR2 SQIVND (reference sequence). Deletions cut 2 bases from V and 0 bases from J, with 11 bases between.

This clonotype was seen many times. The chain carries TRBV19 and TRBJ2-1; D may match TRBD1 or TRBD2 (5 bases each). V lost 6 bases and J 7 bases, leaving 19 bases between the germline ends. The CDR3 is 15 amino acids. Germline loops: CDR1 LNHDA, CDR2 SQIVND (reference sequence). CDR3 coding DNA: TGTGCCAGTAGGGCCCCGGGGCCAAACTCTAATGAGCAGTTCTTC. As protein: CASRAPGPNSNEQFF.

This clonotype was recorded at least ten times. The chain joins TRBV6-5 to TRBJ2-3; 7 nucleotides match TRBD1. The V gene end was trimmed by 0 bases and the J gene end by 3 bases; junction bases not matched to a gene: 3. Looked up from germline, CDR1 is MNHEY and CDR2 is SVGAGI. The CDR3 has 15 amino acids. The CDR3 DNA reads TGTGCCAGCAGTTACTCCTTACAGGGGACAGATACGCAGTATTTT. As protein: CASSYSLQGTDTQYF.

J is TRBJ2-4 and V is TRBV27; D perhaps matches TRBD1 (6 bases). With 5 bases removed from V and 0 bases from J, the gap between germline ends came to 8 bases. The CDR3 has 14 amino acids. CDR1 is MNHEY, CDR2 SMNVEV, per germline (reference sequence). The CDR3 DNA follows: TGTGCCAGCAGTCAGACAGGAGCCAAAAACATTCAGTACTTC. Amino acid sequence: CASSQTGAKNIQYF.

In its sample, this clonotype was seen many times. The chain recombines TRBV19 with TRBJ1-4, with D possibly TRBD1 on 5 matching bases. Trimming stripped 5 bases from V and 8 bases from J, with 18 bases between. CDR3 length: 15 amino acids. The germline V gene has CDR1 LNHDA and CDR2 SQIVND (reference sequence). The CDR3 bases are TGTGCCAGTAGTGCGGACTGGAACCAGGGCGAAAAACTGTTTTTT. Amino acid sequence: CASSADWNQGEKLFF. The full variable domain, completed using reference TRBV19 and TRBJ1-4, is DGGITQSPKYLFRKEGQNVTLSCEQNLNHDAMYWYRQDPGQGLRLIYYSQIVNDFQKGDIAEGYSVSREKKESFPLTVTSAQKNPTAFYLCASSADWNQGEKLFFGSGTQLSVL.

Sample share makes this clonotype medium-sized. J is TRBJ1-5 and V is TRBV12-3 or TRBV12-4, with no clear D. V shed 1 base and J shed 2 bases, with 9 bases lying between them. This CDR3 is built from 15 residues. CDR3 protein: CASSLGYTRNQPQHF. DNA for the CDR3: TGTGCCAGCAGTTTAGGTTATACCCGCAATCAGCCCCAGCATTTT.

This clonotype came up many times. CDR3 coding DNA: TGTGCCAGCAGCTTGGCCGGAGCCCACAGTACGGGATACAATGAGCAGTTCTTC. Protein product: CASSLAGAHSTGYNEQFF. The V gene is TRBV5-6, the J gene TRBJ2-1, with TRBD2 as a possible D gene (5 bases). Trimming shortened V by 0 bases and J by 4 bases, and 20 bases separated the two germline ends. The CDR3 has 18 residues. Germline V gene lookup returns CDR1 SGHDT and CDR2 YYEEEE.

This clonotype was recorded many times. The gene calls are TRBV7-2 and TRBJ2-1; unclear D gene. The CDR3 runs 14 residues. Germline-derived CDR1 and CDR2 are SGHTA and FQGNSA. V was shortened by 5 bases and J by 3 bases, with 11 bases between the two germline ends. DNA for the CDR3: TGTGCCAGCAGCCTACCCCAGTTCTACAATGAGCAGTTCTTC. It codes for CASSLPQFYNEQFF.

There are many counts of this clonotype. This sequence joins TRBV29-1 and TRBJ1-1; D is perhaps TRBD1 (5 bases). The CDR3 has 12 residues. Germline V CDR1 and CDR2: SQVTM, ANQGSEA. V shed 1 base and J shed 5 bases, with 8 bases lying between them. The CDR3: CSVEGGGTEAFF. CDR3 DNA sequence: TGCAGCGTTGAAGGTGGGGGAACTGAAGCTTTCTTT.

This clonotype was counted many times. The chain employs TRBV20-1 and TRBJ2-1, with TRBD2 matching 13 bases. The CDR3 spans 19 residues. The J segment lost 0 bases and the V segment lost 6 bases, leaving 14 bases of the junction unmatched. Germline V gene lookup returns CDR1 DFQATT and CDR2 SNEGSKA (reference sequence). The CDR3 loop reads CSAQRTSGGAFSSYNEQFF. The DNA for the CDR3 is TGCAGTGCCCAACGTACTAGCGGGGGGGCCTTTAGCTCCTACAATGAGCAGTTCTTC.

This clonotype was seen at least ten times. The V gene is TRBV27, the J gene TRBJ1-2; 10 bases map to TRBD1. Looked up from germline, CDR1 is MNHEY and CDR2 is SMNVEV (reference sequence). With 5 bases clipped from V and 5 bases from J, the junction kept 5 bases outside the gene matches. The CDR3 runs to 14 residues. The CDR3 DNA reads TGTGCCAGCAGTCTGACAGGGGGCAGGTATGGCTACACCTTC. Its protein product is CASSLTGGRYGYTF.

There are many counts of this clonotype. CDR3 sequence reads: CASSKNLQGATGELFF. In DNA, the CDR3 is TGTGCCAGCAGTAAAAACCTACAGGGGGCCACCGGGGAGCTGTTTTTT. The rearrangement joins TRBV6-2 or TRBV6-3 to TRBJ2-2; 9 nucleotides match TRBD1. The CDR3 covers 16 residues. Trimming removed 5 bases from V and 4 bases from J; junction bases left unmatched: 8. The germline V gene encodes CDR1 MNHEY and CDR2 SVGEGT.

This clonotype has a count of ten or more. This chain joins TRBV10-3 and TRBJ1-2; D might be TRBD1 (6 bases). V lost 10 bases, J lost 8 bases, and 23 bases lay in between. CDR3 length equals 14 residues. Germline CDR1 reads ENHRY; CDR2 reads SYGVKD. CDR3 nucleotides: TGTGCCACCCAACCCGCGACAGGTCTGGGAGGCTACACCTTC. Translated, it gives CATQPATGLGGYTF.

This clonotype was observed at least ten times. V usage is TRBV3-1 and J usage is TRBJ2-7; 9 bases align to TRBD2. V dropped 4 bases and J dropped 2; count of bases not matched to a gene: 6. This CDR3 is 15 amino acids long. CDR1 is LGHDT, CDR2 YNNKEL, per germline (reference sequence). CDR3 region: CASSPGSGSPYEQYF. CDR3 DNA sequence: TGTGCCAGCAGCCCCGGTAGCGGGAGCCCCTACGAGCAGTACTTC.

This clonotype was found many times. The chain has TRBV27 and TRBJ2-3; D remains unclear. V lost 6 bases to trimming and J lost 3 bases, with 16 bases between them. The CDR3 consists of 15 residues. Germline CDR1 and CDR2: MNHEY and SMNVEV (reference sequence). The CDR3 spells CASSLTYPQTDTQYF. The CDR3 nucleotides are TGTGCCAGCAGCTTGACCTATCCTCAAACAGATACGCAGTATTTT.

This clonotype was observed many times. This chain joins TRBV6-2 or TRBV6-3 and TRBJ1-1; D ambiguous. The CDR3 runs to 14 residues. V lost 4 bases to trimming and J lost 4 bases, with 13 bases between them. The germline CDR1 and CDR2 sequences are MNHEY and SVGEGT. CDR3 DNA: TGTGCCAGCAGTTTGATGGCACTAGGCACTGAAGCTTTCTTT. Its translation: CASSLMALGTEAFF.

There are many counts of this clonotype. The rearrangement links TRBV12-3 or TRBV12-4 to TRBJ2-1; 10 bases map to TRBD2. J was trimmed by 2 bases and V by 5 bases; bases with no gene match: 15. The CDR3 covers 19 residues. The CDR3 region is CASSGTAGGPSKAYNEQFF. CDR3 nucleotides: TGTGCCAGCAGTGGCACAGCGGGAGGGCCCTCTAAGGCCTACAATGAGCAGTTCTTC.

A remark on this clonotype: A clone one base away is much larger, so this may be a read error. The rearrangement uses TRBV6-1 and TRBJ2-3; possibly TRBD1 for D (6 bases). This CDR3 is 15 amino acids long. Germline V gives CDR1 MNHNS, CDR2 SASEGT. For the CDR3, the DNA is TGTGCCAGCAGTGAAAGGCAGGGCTGGACAGATACGCATTATTTT. Translation: CASSERQGWTDTHYF.

The rearrangement uses TRBV30 and TRBJ2-3; perhaps TRBD1 as D (5 bases). CDR1 is GTSNPN and CDR2 is SVGIG in the germline V gene (reference sequence). The CDR3 length is 12 residues. The V gene lost 0 bases and the J gene lost 4 bases, with 5 bases spanning the gap. CDR3 in amino acids: CAWSVGADTQYF. CDR3 bases: TGTGCCTGGAGTGTAGGGGCAGATACGCAGTATTTT.

V usage is TRBV30 and J usage is TRBJ2-4, with D unclear. Germline V gives CDR1 GTSNPN, CDR2 SVGIG (reference sequence). The V end was cut by 5 bases, the J end by 5 bases, with 13 bases between. The CDR3 has 13 amino acids. The CDR3 DNA is TGTGCCTGGGCATCGGGCGGTGAAAACATTCAGTACTTC. Translation gives CAWASGGENIQYF.

The sample holds many counts of this clonotype. The rearrangement joins TRBV5-6 to TRBJ2-7, with a weak D call TRBD1 (7 bases). The CDR3 covers 11 residues. Germline V gene lookup returns CDR1 SGHDT and CDR2 YYEEEE. With 6 bases removed from V and 8 bases from J, the gap between germline ends came to 12 bases. This chain's CDR3 is CASTQGRKQYF. As DNA, the CDR3 is TGTGCCAGCACACAGGGGAGGAAGCAGTACTTC.

This clonotype has a count of ten or more. For the CDR3, the DNA is TGCAGTGCTATTTCGGGACAGAGGAGGGAAGCTTTCTTT. The encoded protein is CSAISGQRREAFF. V usage is TRBV20-1 and J usage is TRBJ1-1; the match to TRBD1 covers 7 bases. CDR1 is DFQATT, CDR2 SNEGSKA, per germline (reference sequence). The CDR3 sequence is 13 residues long. Trimming took 4 bases from V and 8 from J; bases not matched to a gene: 10.

The gene calls are TRBV11-2 and TRBJ2-3; 7 nucleotides align to TRBD1. V was pared by 4 bases and J by 6 bases, with 10 bases of the junction left unmatched. CDR3 size: 15 residues. Germline CDR1 and CDR2: SGHAT and FQNNGV. CDR3: CASSSYRGKADTQYF. The CDR3 DNA follows: TGTGCCAGCAGCTCCTACAGGGGAAAGGCGGATACGCAGTATTTT.

This clonotype was picked up many times. This chain connects TRBV20-1 to TRBJ2-2; D call uncertain. CDR1 and CDR2 from the germline V gene are DFQATT and SNEGSKA (reference sequence). The CDR3 loop spans 14 amino acids. Trimming shortened V by 0 bases and J by 1 base, and 6 bases separated the two germline ends. CDR3 DNA sequence: TGCAGTGCTAGAGATCCCCTGAACACCGGGGAGCTGTTTTTT. Residues: CSARDPLNTGELFF.